This is a list of T cell receptor beta chains from one sample in a study of T cell repertoires in cytomegalovirus infection. TCRdb redid the calling of the reads with MiXCR, one entry per CDR3 protein. The table records about 78,000 distinct CDR3 sequences, roughly 40% of them present only once. Their target antigens are unknown. The source was CD8+ T cells from cultured PBMCs, collected from culture after CMV antigen stimulation. These receptors originate from a human donor in good health (CMV status not recorded). Some clones in this sample may be carry-over from other donors' samples. Each CDR3 is given with its conserved first and last residue. The D gene is left open where the match is weak. Clone size is given for some rows only: seen once, a few or many times, or a class if the clone is expanded.

TGCGCCAGCAGCCAATTATTAGCGGCAGGGCGGGAGACCCAGTACTTC CASSQLLAAGRETQYF TRBJ2-5 . . TRBV4-1
TGTGCCAGCAGGAGGTCAGGGGGCGGTTCGAACACCGGGGAGCTGTTTTTT CASRRSGGGSNTGELFF TRBJ2-2 TRBD1 few TRBV7-6
TGTGCCAGCAGCTTGGGCTGGGGGTTCGGCAATCAGCCCCAGCATTTT CASSLGWGFGNQPQHF TRBJ1-5 . . TRBV5-6
TGTGCCAGCAGCTTAGCGCGGTCTAGCGGGGTCGAGACCCAGTACTTC CASSLARSSGVETQYF TRBJ2-5 TRBD2 few TRBV7-8
TGTGCCAGCACCCCCCGGAGAGCGGCCTCCTACGAGCAGTACTTC CASTPRRAASYEQYF TRBJ2-7 . few TRBV6-1
TGCGCCAGCAGCCAAGACAGCTTTCAGGCTTTCTTT CASSQDSFQAFF TRBJ1-1 . few TRBV4-1
TGCAGTGTCGACACTCCGAGGGACTACGAGCAGTACTTC CSVDTPRDYEQYF TRBJ2-7 . . TRBV20-1
TGTGCCAGCAGCGTAGCAGGCAGTGTGAGTGAAGCTTTCTTT CASSVAGSVSEAFF TRBJ1-1 . . TRBV9
TGTGCCAGCAGTGAAGGAGCGGCAGCCTCCTACGAGCAGTACTTC CASSEGAAASYEQYF TRBJ2-7 . many TRBV6-1
TGTGCCAGCAGTTCATTCCCACCGGGGAGGGACGTGGGTCGGGACATTCAGTACTTC CASSSFPPGRDVGRDIQYF TRBJ2-4 TRBD2 . TRBV6-5
TGTGCCAGCAGTTATCCATCTGCAACTAATGAAAAACTGTTTTTT CASSYPSATNEKLFF TRBJ1-4 . . TRBV6-6
TGTGCCAGTACTCCGGGACAGGCTCCTTCCTACGAGCAGTACTTC CASTPGQAPSYEQYF TRBJ2-7 TRBD1 . TRBV19
TGCGCCAGCAGCCGAGGCCCGGGACTAGCGGGGGGGAGCTCCTACGAGCAGTACTTC CASSRGPGLAGGSSYEQYF TRBJ2-7 TRBD2 few TRBV4-1
TGCAGCGTTGGCAGCGGGGGGGCCCCTCTTAATGAGCAGTTCTTC CSVGSGGAPLNEQFF TRBJ2-1 TRBD2 many TRBV29-1
TGTGCTAGTGGTTGGTCGGGACAGCTACAAGAGACCCAGTACTTC CASGWSGQLQETQYF TRBJ2-5 TRBD1 few TRBV12-5
TGTGCCAGCAGTGGGCTAGCGGGGGACTACGAGCAGTACTTC CASSGLAGDYEQYF TRBJ2-7 TRBD2 few TRBV6-5
TGTGCCAGCAGCTCATTGGAGGGACTAGCGGGGGTTTACCAAGAGACCCAGTACTTC CASSSLEGLAGVYQETQYF TRBJ2-5 TRBD2 few TRBV7-6
TGTGCCAGCAGCTCAGGACTAGGCCTTCGGGGAGAGCAGTACTTC CASSSGLGLRGEQYF TRBJ2-7 TRBD2 few TRBV7-4
TGCAGTGTGAGCCCCAGGGCGGAATCACCCCTCCACTTT CSVSPRAESPLHF TRBJ1-6 . few TRBV20-1
TGCGCCAGCAGCCAAGATCACCTAAGAGGGTTGGGAAACACCATATATTTT CASSQDHLRGLGNTIYF TRBJ1-3 . . TRBV4-1
TGTGCCAGCAGCCTAGGACAGGGGATGGGGAATGAGCAGTTCTTC CASSLGQGMGNEQFF TRBJ2-1 TRBD1 . TRBV7-6
TGTGCCAGCAGTCCACAGGACAGGGGGAAGCGTGGCTACACCTTC CASSPQDRGKRGYTF TRBJ1-2 TRBD1 . TRBV12-3/TRBV12-4
TGTGCCAGCAGCTTGGAGCCCGTCTGGGCGCAGTTCTTC CASSLEPVWAQFF TRBJ2-1 . . TRBV5-6
TGTGCCAGCAGTTATGGGGATGAGCAGTTCTTC CASSYGDEQFF TRBJ2-1 . . TRBV6-2/TRBV6-3
TGTGCCAGCAGTTACCCTCCTGGACGACAGGGTACTGGGGCCAACGTCCTGACTTTC CASSYPPGRQGTGANVLTF TRBJ2-6 TRBD1 few TRBV6-2/TRBV6-3
TGTACCAGCAGCTTAGATCTTACGGGGGAACGCAATCAGCCCCAGCATTTT CTSSLDLTGERNQPQHF TRBJ1-5 . . TRBV7-6
TGCAGTGCTAGCCTAGCGGGGGGGATTCTTTCCTACGAGCAGTACTTC CSASLAGGILSYEQYF TRBJ2-7 TRBD2 . TRBV20-1
TGTGCCAGCAGCTTAGCCAGGTCCGAGCAGTACTTC CASSLARSEQYF TRBJ2-7 . . TRBV7-2
TGTGCCAGCAGTTTCGCTCTAGCGGGGGCCAACAATGAGCAGTTCTTC CASSFALAGANNEQFF TRBJ2-1 TRBD2 . TRBV12-3/TRBV12-4
TGTGCCAGCACAGATCGGGCCTACGAGCAGTACTTC CASTDRAYEQYF TRBJ2-7 . . TRBV12-3/TRBV12-4
TGTGCCAGCAGCCGACTAGCGGGGGTGACCGGGGAGCTGTTTTTT CASSRLAGVTGELFF TRBJ2-2 TRBD2 . TRBV7-9
TGTGCCAGCAGCTCGGGACAGGGATTCTACGAGCAGTACTTC CASSSGQGFYEQYF TRBJ2-7 TRBD1 . TRBV3-1
TGTGCCAGTAGTCCGTCGACCCGGGGATGGGCTGAAGCTTTCTTT CASSPSTRGWAEAFF TRBJ1-1 . few TRBV19
TGCAGCGGCGGCCAAGAGACCCAGTACTTC CSGGQETQYF TRBJ2-5 . . TRBV29-1
TGTGCCGGCAGTTTTTTACCGGGGACTGAAGCTTTCTTT CAGSFLPGTEAFF TRBJ1-1 . once TRBV12-3/TRBV12-4
TGTGCCATCAGTGACCAGGGGGCAAATAACTATGGCTACACCTTC CAISDQGANNYGYTF TRBJ1-2 TRBD1 . TRBV10-3
TGCAGTGCTAGAGATCCCGACGGCCCCAGACTAGCGCCCTCCTACGAGCAGTACTTC CSARDPDGPRLAPSYEQYF TRBJ2-7 TRBD2 . TRBV20-1
TGTGCCATCAGTGATCCCACAGGGGAGAGGCGGGAAAAACTGTTTTTT CAISDPTGERREKLFF TRBJ1-4 TRBD1 . TRBV10-3
TGTGCCAGCACCCGCGGCTCCTATGGCTACACCTTC CASTRGSYGYTF TRBJ1-2 . . TRBV28
TGTGCCAGCTCGGTGGGGAACACTGAAGCTTTCTTT CASSVGNTEAFF TRBJ1-1 . . TRBV7-3
TGTGCCAGCAGCTCGCAGGGGGGGGCAGGAGGCTACACCTTC CASSSQGGAGGYTF TRBJ1-2 TRBD1 few TRBV7-2
TGTGCCAGCAGCTTAGGACAGGGAGAGGGCTATGGCTACACCTTC CASSLGQGEGYGYTF TRBJ1-2 TRBD1 . TRBV7-6
TGTGCCAGCAGCTTAGGGGATAATCCGGCAGATACGCAGTATTTT CASSLGDNPADTQYF TRBJ2-3 . few TRBV7-6
TGTGCCAGCAGTTACTTAACGGAAGGCGAGCAGTACTTC CASSYLTEGEQYF TRBJ2-7 . once TRBV6-2/TRBV6-3
TGTGCCAGCAGCTTGGTGGCACAGGACGACATTCAGTACTTC CASSLVAQDDIQYF TRBJ2-4 . . TRBV5-8
TGCAGCGTTGTATTGGGGAATGAAAAACTGTTTTTT CSVVLGNEKLFF TRBJ1-4 . . TRBV29-1
TGTGCCAGCAGGCTATCGGGACAGATCCAAGAGACCCAGTACTTC CASRLSGQIQETQYF TRBJ2-5 TRBD1 . TRBV7-4
TGCGCCAGCAGCCAAGCTACCTATCTAGCGGGGAAGAACGAGCAGTACTTC CASSQATYLAGKNEQYF TRBJ2-7 TRBD2 . TRBV4-1